The present T cell receptor beta chain was sequenced within a study of cytomegalovirus exposure and HLA in healthy donors. The PCR employed 60 Vbeta primers together with 13 Jbeta primers. The assay was immunoSEQ multiplex PCR, and TCRdb's table has in-frame clones only and misses some. Of tens of thousands of clones listed, roughly 74% were seen once; the top ten hold 6.2%. J lost 6 bases, V lost 1 base, and 8 bases had no gene match. Germline CDR1 reads MGHRA; CDR2 reads YSYEKL. CDR3 length: 15 residues. This clone appeared a few times. This chain joins TRBV4-1 and TRBJ2-7, with 8 bases that match TRBD1. Sequenced sample: PBMCs. This TCR came from a woman aged 45-60 years in good health and CMV-seropositive. CDR3 sequence (DNA): TGCGCCAGCAGCCAAGTGACCGGACAGGGTTCCGAGCAGTACTTC. Protein product: CASSQVTGQGSEQYF.